This TCR beta chain was sequenced in a study of identical twins. Broader study findings: Researchers reported excess low generation probability among twin-shared out-of-frame alpha sequences.

Everyone who donated was a healthy Caucasian. TCRdb processed the 5' RACE reads anew with MiXCR; each CDR3 protein has one entry. The repertoire consists of some 500,000 distinct CDR3 sequences, with about 20% occurring once and the leading ten covering 0.75% to 0.95%. Comments on this clonotype: Antigen specificity is unknown.

Another study also made use of these data, one on T cells expressing NK-cell markers. According to that study: Sorted CD3+CD56+NKG2C+, CD3+CD56+NKG2C- and CD3+CD56-NKG2C+ T-cell subsets were beta-chain profiled. Seven donors tested HCMV-seropositive and one tested seronegative among the eight sequenced.

Sequenced material: CD4+ T cells sorted from blood. This receptor was obtained from a woman between 18 and 30 years old in good health.

The CDR3, as DNA: TGTGCCACCAGCAGAGATTTAAGTTATGGCTACACCTTC. Its protein product is CATSRDLSYGYTF. The chain joins TRBV15 to TRBJ1-2, with D unclear. V gave up 0 bases and J gave up 5 bases, with 7 bases separating them. CDR1 and CDR2 (germline): LNHNV, YYDKDF (reference sequence). The CDR3 length is 13 residues.